A single sample gave rise to the 22 T cell receptor beta chains below, sequenced in a study of T-cell reconstitution after alpha-beta-depleted transplantation in children. Using unique molecular identifiers, the investigators prepared the TCRbeta library. TCRdb called the PCR reads again in MiXCR, with one record for every CDR3 protein. Among about 610,000 distinct CDR3 sequences, roughly 30% were seen once, and the ten largest hold under 45%. The sequences come from PBMCs, collected before TCRalphabeta/CD19-depleted stem cell transplant. Every receptor here comes from a boy less than two years old with Wiskott-Aldrich syndrome, due to receive a stem cell transplant.

This CDR3 reads CASSLNTGPRTDTQYF. CDR3 DNA sequence: TGTGCCAGCAGCTTAAACACGGGGCCCCGCACAGATACGCAGTATTTT. The chain carries TRBV5-7 and TRBJ2-3; either TRBD1 or TRBD2 may fit D (5 bases each). TRBV5-7 is an open reading frame whose function is uncertain. CDR3 length: 16 amino acids. The V end lost 2 bases, the J end lost 1 base, and 14 bases lay between the germline ends.

The chain uses TRBV7-6 and TRBJ1-3; D is ambiguous. Germline V gene lookup returns CDR1 SGHVS and CDR2 FNYEAQ. CDR3 length: 17 residues. The V end was cut by 2 bases, the J end by 0 bases, with 14 bases between. The CDR3: CASSLLVGFNSGNTIYF. The CDR3 DNA follows: TGTGCCAGCAGCTTACTTGTAGGTTTCAACTCTGGAAACACCATATATTTT.

The rearrangement uses TRBV12-3 or TRBV12-4 and TRBJ2-2; 8 nucleotides align to TRBD1. The CDR3 contains 17 residues. V was clipped by 5 bases and J by 6 bases; unmatched bases: 14. CDR3 loop: CASSPRTGLIVPGELFF. The CDR3 DNA is TGTGCCAGCAGTCCACGGACAGGGCTGATTGTTCCCGGGGAGCTGTTTTTT.

The CDR3 here is CASSLVSGGRPSNEQFF. CDR3 in DNA: TGTGCCAGCAGCTTAGTGTCCGGCGGGAGGCCGTCGAATGAGCAGTTCTTC. The V and J genes are TRBV7-2 and TRBJ2-1; 8 bases agree with TRBD2. CDR1 is SGHTA, CDR2 FQGNSA, per germline. This CDR3 spans 17 amino acids. The trim removed 1 base at V and 7 bases at J, leaving 12 bases unmatched.

The gene calls are TRBV5-1 and TRBJ1-1, with D possibly TRBD1 on 6 matching bases. The CDR3 spans 14 residues. Trimming stripped 5 bases from V and 0 bases from J, with 11 bases between. CDR1 and CDR2 from the germline V gene are SGHRS and YFSETQ. The CDR3 bases are TGCGCCAGCAGAACAGGGCGGATGAACACTGAAGCTTTCTTT. This gives the protein CASRTGRMNTEAFF.

V usage is TRBV5-1 and J usage is TRBJ2-1; TRBD2 matches 13 bases. Germline trimming cut 1 base from V and 3 bases from J; bases unmatched to any gene: 7. CDR1 is SGHRS, CDR2 YFSETQ, per germline. The CDR3 runs to 18 residues. This chain's CDR3 is CASSLTSGRAVGYNEQFF. CDR3 bases: TGCGCCAGCAGCTTGACTAGCGGGAGGGCAGTCGGCTACAATGAGCAGTTCTTC.

The chain carries TRBV20-1 and TRBJ2-7; the match to TRBD2 covers 8 bases. Unmatched junction bases numbered 0, after V lost 2 bases and J lost 3 bases. There are 12 residues in the CDR3. Germline V gene data show CDR1 as DFQATT and CDR2 as SNEGSKA (reference sequence). CDR3 loop: CSARREGYEQYF. CDR3 DNA sequence: TGCAGTGCTAGACGGGAGGGCTACGAGCAGTACTTC.

This clonotype has a handful of counts. V and J are TRBV7-9 and TRBJ2-3, with TRBD2 matching 12 bases. V lost 4 bases and J lost 6; bases outside the gene matches: 2. Germline assignment: CDR1 SEHNR and CDR2 FQNEAQ (reference sequence). CDR3 size: 14 residues. This CDR3 is CASSYLAGGDTQYF. CDR3 DNA sequence: TGTGCCAGCAGCTATCTAGCGGGAGGGGATACGCAGTATTTT.

The chain has TRBV28 and TRBJ1-5, with unresolved D. There are 13 residues in the CDR3. V shed 8 bases and J shed 5 bases, with 13 bases lying between them. Germline CDR1 reads MDHEN; CDR2 reads SYDVKM. CDR3 DNA: TGTGCCAGCTCTCAACGTCGAGATCAGCCCCAGCATTTT. It translates to CASSQRRDQPQHF.

The V gene is TRBV18, the J gene TRBJ2-1; D possibly corresponds to TRBD2 (6 bases). CDR3 length equals 17 residues. Deletions cut 3 bases from V and 7 bases from J, with 22 bases between. Germline V gene lookup returns CDR1 KGHSH and CDR2 LQKENI. CDR3 amino acids: CASSPLGSGGWNNEQFF. The CDR3 DNA reads TGTGCCAGCTCACCTCTTGGCTCTGGAGGGTGGAATAATGAGCAGTTCTTC.

This clonotype came up a few times. This sequence joins TRBV19 and TRBJ2-3; 7 bases are a match to TRBD1. The CDR3 spans 15 residues. V dropped 4 bases and J dropped 3; count of bases not matched to a gene: 7. The germline CDR1 and CDR2 sequences are LNHDA and SQIVND (reference sequence). As DNA, the CDR3 is TGTGCCAGTAGTACCACGACAGGGTTGACAGATACGCAGTATTTT. This sequence encodes CASSTTTGLTDTQYF.

The V and J genes are TRBV20-1 and TRBJ2-7, with unresolved D. Germline CDR1 is DFQATT and CDR2 is SNEGSKA (reference sequence). The CDR3 consists of 14 residues. Trimming took off 6 bases at V and 0 bases at J, with 15 bases between the two ends. This CDR3 is CSAKRAASSYEQYF. CDR3 in DNA: TGCAGTGCGAAAAGGGCTGCGAGCTCCTACGAGCAGTACTTC.

This clonotype was found a few times. V usage is TRBV5-1 and J usage is TRBJ2-5, with D tentatively TRBD1 (5 bases). V was trimmed by 1 base and J by 2 bases, leaving 9 bases between them. The CDR3 consists of 14 residues. CDR1 and CDR2 from the germline V gene are SGHRS and YFSETQ. The CDR3 DNA sequence: TGCGCCAGCAGCTTGCAAGGGGATCAAGAGACCCAGTACTTC. It codes for CASSLQGDQETQYF.

J is TRBJ2-5 and V is TRBV12-3 or TRBV12-4; 12 nucleotides agree with TRBD2. This CDR3 spans 18 amino acids. J lost 6 bases, V lost 11 bases, and 22 bases had no gene match. The CDR3 region is CAFCLVASGRALGKTQYF. CDR3 in DNA: TGTGCCTTCTGTTTAGTTGCTAGCGGGAGGGCCCTAGGGAAGACCCAGTACTTC.

The chain uses TRBV12-3 or TRBV12-4 and TRBJ2-5, with D maybe TRBD1 (5 bases). The V and J ends lost 7 bases and 4 bases respectively, with 16 bases between them. The CDR3 totals 14 residues. The CDR3, as DNA: TGTGCCAGCATCCTAGGGGTAGCCCCAGAGACCCAGTACTTC. Its protein product is CASILGVAPETQYF.

In its sample, this clonotype was seen a few times. The gene calls are TRBV7-8 and TRBJ2-2; 9 bases are shared with TRBD1. The CDR3 contains 18 residues. Germline V CDR1 and CDR2: SGHVS, FQNEAQ. V dropped 5 bases and J dropped 0; count of bases not matched to a gene: 10. CDR3 coding DNA: TGTGCCAGCAGCCTACTAACACAGGGGGCGGCGAACACCGGGGAGCTGTTTTTT. Protein sequence: CASSLLTQGAANTGELFF.

The chain recombines TRBV7-8 with TRBJ2-3, with TRBD2 matching 12 bases. The length of the CDR3 is 20 residues. The ends lost 1 base at V and 2 bases at J; junction bases unmatched: 13. Germline-derived CDR1 and CDR2 are SGHVS and FQNEAQ. CDR3: CASSLVLAGGPPNPTDTQYF. The CDR3, as DNA: TGTGCCAGCAGCTTAGTCCTAGCGGGAGGGCCTCCAAATCCCACAGATACGCAGTATTTT.

The chain recombines TRBV10-3 with TRBJ1-2; the D is unclear. CDR1 and CDR2 from the germline V gene are ENHRY and SYGVKD. V lost 10 bases and J lost 0, with 12 bases in between. The CDR3 has 13 amino acids. Here the CDR3 reads CATARLANYGYTF. The DNA for the CDR3 is TGTGCCACCGCCCGGTTAGCTAACTATGGCTACACCTTC.

This clonotype appeared a few times. The chain carries TRBV27 and TRBJ2-3; perhaps TRBD1 as D (6 bases). V lost 3 bases and J 10 bases, leaving 11 bases between the germline ends. This CDR3 is built from 12 residues. The germline gives CDR1 MNHEY, CDR2 SMNVEV (reference sequence). This chain's CDR3 is CASSFRAGAQYF. For the CDR3, the DNA is TGTGCCAGCAGTTTTAGGGCAGGGGCGCAGTATTTT.

V and J are TRBV12-3 or TRBV12-4 and TRBJ2-2, with TRBD2 as a possible D gene (6 bases). The CDR3 length is 15 residues. V lost 5 bases to trimming and J lost 7 bases, with 17 bases between them. In nucleotides, the CDR3 is TGTGCCAGCAGTCCAACTAGCCTTGGGGGCGGGGAGCTGTTTTTT. It specifies CASSPTSLGGGELFF.

A few counts support this clonotype. The rearrangement joins TRBV5-1 to TRBJ2-5; D is possibly TRBD2 (6 bases). This CDR3 spans 13 amino acids. V was pared by 4 bases and J by 3 bases, with 10 bases between. In germline, CDR1 is SGHRS, CDR2 YFSETQ. The CDR3 sequence is CASSPSGEETQYF. DNA for the CDR3: TGCGCCAGCAGCCCTTCGGGGGAAGAGACCCAGTACTTC. Full variable domain (rest looked up from reference TRBV5-1 and TRBJ2-5): KAGVTQTPRYLIKTRGQQVTLSCSPISGHRSVSWYQQTPGQGLQFLFEYFSETQRNKGNFPGRFSGRQFSNSRSEMNVSTLELGDSALYLCASSPSGEETQYFGPGTRLLVL.

This clonotype has more than one count but fewer than ten. The V gene is TRBV15, the J gene TRBJ1-5; possible D gene TRBD1, 5 bases. The CDR3 loop spans 15 amino acids. Trimming took off 0 bases at V and 7 bases at J, with 13 bases between the two ends. Germline CDR1 is LNHNV and CDR2 is YYDKDF (reference sequence). The CDR3 reads CATSRDGVWGQPQHF. In nucleotides, the CDR3 is TGTGCCACCAGCAGAGACGGAGTATGGGGGCAGCCCCAGCATTTT.